The sequence of this T cell receptor (beta chain) was determined in a study of cytomegalovirus exposure and HLA in healthy donors. It was with 60 Vbeta and 13 Jbeta primers that the PCR ran. TCRdb's copy holds only in-frame clones and misses some; the assay was immunoSEQ multiplex PCR. The sample holds 150,000 to 200,000 clones, roughly 80% seen once. CDR1 and CDR2 from the germline V gene are MDHEN and SYDVKM. The CDR3 sequence is 15 residues long. Trimming cost V 4 bases and J 2 bases; bases outside gene matches: 5. Sequencing was performed on PBMCs. The TCR originated in a boy younger than 10 in good health and CMV-seronegative. This chain joins TRBV28 and TRBJ2-1; TRBD1 matches at 7 bases. The CDR3 DNA follows: TGTGCCAGCAGTTATGGGGACAGAACCTACAATGAGCAGTTCTTC. It encodes CASSYGDRTYNEQFF.